The clone carrying this T cell receptor (beta chain) appeared a few times. The antigen remains unidentified. The data belong to a study of vaccination and CD4 T cells after COVID-19. The wider study: Median time from second vaccine dose to sampling was about 70 days (14 to 241). Overlapping spike peptides served as the stimulus for the cells. These peptides came from SARS-CoV-2 and from the common cold coronaviruses HCoV-NL63, HCoV-OC43 and HCoV-229E. Broader study findings: Median SARS-CoV-2-reactive clonotype numbers went from about 20 to 38; this increase was not significant.

The germline gives CDR1 SEHNR, CDR2 FQNEAQ (reference sequence). The CDR3 spans 14 residues. V was clipped by 2 bases and J by 8 bases, with 10 bases between them. The Oncomine TCR Beta short-read assay was applied to DNA of cultured CD4+ T cells. TCRdb independently ran MiXCR on the PCR reads; one entry per CDR3 protein. The data show about 14,000 distinct CDR3 sequences, around 45% seen once. Indicated treatment: roughly ten-day PBMC culture with coronavirus spike peptide pools or control peptides (ViraFEST assay). TCR sequencing followed the expansion of antigen-specific T cells with peptide pools in ViraFEST.

The chain uses TRBV7-9 and TRBJ1-6; D is uncertain. This clonotype originated in a human donor who had recovered from COVID-19. The sample comprised CD4+ T cells from blood, cultured in vitro. CDR3 amino acids: CASSLPGLYSPLHF. In nucleotides, the CDR3 is TGTGCCAGCAGCTTACCCGGACTTTATTCACCCCTCCACTTT.